This passage covers 31 T cell receptor beta chains from one sample sequenced in a study of blood T cell repertoires in COVID-19. The protocol was immunoSEQ multiplex PCR, while the TCRdb copy is restricted to in-frame clones and leaves out a portion. The table has fewer than 350,000 clones, about 86% seen once; the top ten hold approximately 12%. What was sequenced was peripheral blood. These receptors were obtained from a woman in her twenties or thirties with COVID-19, enrolled during active disease.

This clone was counted a single time. V is TRBV5-1 and J is TRBJ2-5; 9 nucleotides agree with TRBD2. The J segment lost 5 bases and the V segment lost 7 bases, leaving 9 bases of the junction unmatched. Germline CDR1 reads SGHRS; CDR2 reads YFSETQ. CDR3 size: 14 residues. This chain's CDR3 is CASDPGTSYETQYF. The CDR3 region has the DNA TGCGCCAGCGATCCCGGGACTAGCTATGAGACCCAGTACTTC.

The chain employs TRBV6-1 and TRBJ2-1; 9 nucleotides line up with TRBD1. The CDR3 is made up of 16 amino acids. V shed 4 bases and J 3 bases; nucleotides not matched to a gene: 7. Germline V gene lookup returns CDR1 MNHNS and CDR2 SASEGT. The CDR3 DNA reads TGTGCCAGCAGTGGGGGACAGGGTAGCGTCTACAATGAGCAGTTCTTC. Translation: CASSGGQGSVYNEQFF.

V and J are TRBV14 and TRBJ1-6; TRBD1 agrees at 8 bases. CDR3 size: 14 residues. V lost 6 bases and J lost 10; bases outside the gene matches: 8. Germline V gene lookup returns CDR1 SGHDN and CDR2 FVKESK. The CDR3 here is CASRHTGGGSPLHF. CDR3 in DNA: TGTGCCAGCAGGCACACAGGGGGTGGGTCACCCCTCCACTTT.

V and J are TRBV6-5 and TRBJ2-7; TRBD1 matches 11 bases. The germline V gene has CDR1 MNHEY and CDR2 SVGAGI. Trimming at V came to 2 bases and at J to 5 bases, leaving 8 bases not matched to a gene. The length of the CDR3 is 16 residues. The DNA of the CDR3 is TGTGCCAGCAGTTACGCTCAACAGGGACAGGGGGACGAGCAGTACTTC. Amino acids: CASSYAQQGQGDEQYF.

The V gene is TRBV27, the J gene TRBJ2-3; 7 bases align to TRBD2. The CDR3 consists of 15 residues. The germline CDR1 and CDR2 sequences are MNHEY and SMNVEV (reference sequence). The V gene end was trimmed by 2 bases and the J gene end by 2 bases; junction bases not matched to a gene: 4. The CDR3 spells CASSLILAATDTQYF. The CDR3 DNA sequence: TGTGCCAGCAGTTTAATCCTAGCGGCCACAGATACGCAGTATTTT.

The genes are TRBV5-1 and TRBJ2-7; D is possibly TRBD2 (6 bases). The germline gives CDR1 SGHRS, CDR2 YFSETQ. The CDR3 runs to 15 residues. The ends were cut back, 1 base at V and 7 bases at J, with 18 bases in the middle. CDR3 sequence (DNA): TGCGCCAGCAGCTTGTTCCGAGGAGGGCTCGATGAGCAGTACTTC. Residues: CASSLFRGGLDEQYF.

V gene TRBV11-2 combines with J gene TRBJ2-1; tentatively, D is TRBD1 (5 bases). V shed 4 bases and J shed 3 bases, with 7 bases lying between them. The CDR3 is 13 amino acids. CDR1 is SGHAT and CDR2 is FQNNGV in the germline V gene. This CDR3 reads CASSSQGYNEQFF. CDR3 in DNA: TGTGCCAGCAGCTCCCAGGGCTACAATGAGCAGTTCTTC.

V usage is TRBV9 and J usage is TRBJ1-2; D is unresolved. The V gene lost 3 bases and the J gene lost 1 base, with 4 bases spanning the gap. The CDR3 has 12 residues. From germline, CDR1 is SGDLS and CDR2 YYNGEE. As DNA, the CDR3 is TGTGCCAGCAGCGCACATAACTATGGCTACACCTTC. As protein: CASSAHNYGYTF.

The chain recombines TRBV4-1 with TRBJ2-2; the D gene is possibly TRBD1 (5 bases). The germline V gene has CDR1 MGHRA and CDR2 YSYEKL. V lost 1 base, J lost 7 bases, and 13 bases lay in between. The CDR3 loop spans 15 amino acids. CDR3 coding DNA: TGCGCCAGCAGCCAAGCTGGGCAGGGCGGCGGGGAGCTGTTTTTT. It codes for CASSQAGQGGGELFF.

The gene calls are TRBV7-9 and TRBJ2-1, with 10 bases lining up with TRBD2. The CDR3 extends over 15 amino acids. Losses at the gene ends were 1 base for V and 5 bases for J; bases not matched to a gene: 2. Germline V gives CDR1 SEHNR, CDR2 FQNEAQ (reference sequence). Written as DNA, the CDR3 is TGTGCCAGCAGCTTAGTACTAGCGGGGAACAATGAGCAGTTCTTC. This translates into CASSLVLAGNNEQFF.

This chain connects TRBV6-5 to TRBJ1-1; D possibly corresponds to TRBD1 (5 bases). The germline CDR1 and CDR2 sequences are MNHEY and SVGAGI. Trimming removed 6 bases from V and 7 bases from J, with 12 bases in between. The CDR3 consists of 12 residues. The chain's CDR3 is CASRSDRFEAFF. In nucleotides, the CDR3 is TGTGCCAGCAGATCTGACAGATTTGAAGCTTTCTTT.

The J gene is TRBJ1-1, the V gene TRBV6-5; 10 bases are shared with TRBD1. From germline, CDR1 is MNHEY and CDR2 SVGAGI. The V segment lost 4 bases and the J segment 11 bases; nucleotides outside the gene matches: 4. CDR3 length: 12 amino acids. DNA of the CDR3: TGTGCCAGCAGTTGGACAGGGGGGGAGGCTTTCTTT. This sequence encodes CASSWTGGEAFF.

The chain links TRBV3-1 (or the pseudogene TRBV3-2) to TRBJ2-5; 9 bases align to TRBD2. The CDR3 runs 12 residues. CDR1 LGHDT and CDR2 YNNKEL come from the germline V gene (reference sequence). J lost 8 bases, V lost 4 bases, and 2 bases had no gene match. The CDR3 loop reads CASSLAGATQYF. CDR3 in DNA: TGTGCCAGCAGCCTAGCGGGGGCCACCCAGTACTTC.

This chain uses TRBV4-1 with TRBJ2-7; 11 nucleotides agree with TRBD1. Looked up from germline, CDR1 is MGHRA and CDR2 is YSYEKL. The CDR3 totals 15 residues. Trimming at V came to 4 bases and at J to 2 bases, leaving 4 bases not matched to a gene. CDR3 nucleotide sequence: TGCGCCAGCAGCCCTAGGACAGGGGGCCCCTACGAGCAGTACTTC. Protein sequence: CASSPRTGGPYEQYF.

The sample holds one count of this clone. The chain has TRBV28 and TRBJ1-6; D uncertain. The length of the CDR3 is 12 residues. The germline V gene encodes CDR1 MDHEN and CDR2 SYDVKM. V was shortened by 4 bases and J by 12 bases, with 10 bases between the two germline ends. The CDR3 here is CASSWLSGPLHF. CDR3 sequence (DNA): TGTGCCAGCAGTTGGTTGTCAGGACCCCTCCACTTT.

This chain uses TRBV5-1 with TRBJ1-5; D is unclear. Trimming removed 0 bases at V and 2 bases at J, with 6 bases between. The CDR3 loop spans 14 amino acids. From germline, CDR1 is SGHRS and CDR2 YFSETQ. CDR3 protein: CASSLVVGNQPQHF. DNA for the CDR3: TGCGCCAGCAGCTTGGTGGTAGGCAATCAGCCCCAGCATTTT.

The count of this clone is one. The chain uses TRBV28 and TRBJ2-7, with D possibly being TRBD2 (6 bases). CDR3 length: 15 residues. CDR1 and CDR2 from the germline V gene are MDHEN and SYDVKM. V was cut by 5 bases and J by 4 bases, with 18 bases left in between. CDR3 sequence: CASSETRGFQYEQYF. DNA of the CDR3: TGTGCCAGCAGTGAAACTCGGGGGTTTCAGTACGAGCAGTACTTC.

The chain combines TRBV7-9 with TRBJ2-5, with 10 positions matching TRBD1. Germline V gives CDR1 SEHNR, CDR2 FQNEAQ (reference sequence). The CDR3 extends over 13 amino acids. Trimming removed 9 bases from V and 5 bases from J; junction bases left unmatched: 6. CDR3 nucleotides: TGTGCCAGTGACAGGGGGCGCCAGGAGACCCAGTACTTC. Translating it yields CASDRGRQETQYF.

This clone turned up a few times. The chain couples TRBV19 to TRBJ2-1, with 13 bases lining up with TRBD2. V was pared by 2 bases and J by 14 bases, with 6 bases of the junction left unmatched. The V gene's germline CDR1 is LNHDA and CDR2 SQIVND (reference sequence). The CDR3 covers 14 residues. The CDR3, as DNA: TGTGCCAGTAGTATACTAACTAGCGGGGGGGCTGAGTTCTTC. Translating it yields CASSILTSGGAEFF.

This clone was observed once. The chain joins TRBV29-1 to TRBJ2-3; tentatively, D is TRBD2 (5 bases). V was cut by 0 bases and J by 1 base, with 14 bases left in between. CDR1 is SQVTM and CDR2 is ANQGSEA in the germline V gene. The length of the CDR3 is 16 residues. CDR3 DNA sequence: TGCAGCGTTGAAGACGCCACGCGGGCGGGCACAGATACGCAGTATTTT. This gives the protein CSVEDATRAGTDTQYF.

The chain combines TRBV14 with TRBJ1-6; D not certain. CDR3 length: 16 amino acids. Germline CDR1 and CDR2: SGHDN and FVKESK. Deletions cut 2 bases from V and 7 bases from J, with 15 bases between. CDR3 nucleotides: TGTGCCAGCAGCCAATTAATCTCGACAAGGAATTCACCCCTCCACTTT. It is translated as CASSQLISTRNSPLHF. The complete variable domain, with remaining parts taken from reference TRBV14 and TRBJ1-6, reads EAGVTQFPSHSVIEKGQTVTLRCDPISGHDNLYWYRRVMGKEIKFLLHFVKESKQDESGMPNNRFLAERTGGTYSTLKVQPAELEDSGVYFCASSQLISTRNSPLHFGNGTRLTVT.

The chain has TRBV18 and TRBJ1-4; a weak D match, TRBD1 (5 bases). Per the germline V gene, CDR1 is KGHSH and CDR2 is LQKENI. The CDR3 is 18 residues long. Trimming took 6 bases from V and 2 from J, leaving 22 bases between them. CDR3 in DNA: TGTGCCAGCTCTCCCAATGCGGTTGGGGCCAGGACTAATGAAAAACTGTTTTTT. Its translation: CASSPNAVGARTNEKLFF. The full variable domain, rest sourced from reference TRBV18 and TRBJ1-4, is NAGVMQNPRHLVRRRGQEARLRCSPMKGHSHVYWYRQLPEEGLKFMVYLQKENIIDESGMPKERFSAEFPKEGPSILRIQQVVRGDSAAYFCASSPNAVGARTNEKLFFGSGTQLSVL.

J is TRBJ2-7 and V is TRBV3-1 (or the pseudogene TRBV3-2), with TRBD2 matching over 9 bases. The CDR3 sequence is 13 residues long. Germline V CDR1 and CDR2: LGHDT, YNNKEL (reference sequence). The J segment lost 9 bases and the V segment lost 4 bases, leaving 7 bases of the junction unmatched. CDR3: CASSPPGTSRQYF. The CDR3 DNA reads TGTGCCAGCAGCCCGCCCGGGACTAGCCGGCAGTACTTC.

The rearrangement joins TRBV10-2 to TRBJ2-5, with D possibly TRBD2 on 5 matching bases. V lost 0 bases and J lost 10, with 18 bases in between. The CDR3 extends over 15 amino acids. Germline V gene sequence: CDR1 WSHSY, CDR2 SAAADI. In DNA, the CDR3 is TGCGCCAGCAGTGAGTCGACTCGGGGAACGTGGGACCAGTACTTC. This sequence encodes CASSESTRGTWDQYF.

The chain combines TRBV5-1 with TRBJ1-6; D not resolved. V lost 3 bases to trimming and J lost 8 bases, with 15 bases between them. The CDR3 extends over 15 amino acids. Looked up from germline, CDR1 is SGHRS and CDR2 is YFSETQ. The CDR3 spells CASSSGMEHYSPLHF. The CDR3 DNA is TGCGCCAGCAGCTCGGGGATGGAACATTATTCACCCCTCCACTTT. The full variable domain, its missing parts supplied by reference TRBV5-1 and TRBJ1-6, is KAGVTQTPRYLIKTRGQQVTLSCSPISGHRSVSWYQQTPGQGLQFLFEYFSETQRNKGNFPGRFSGRQFSNSRSEMNVSTLELGDSALYLCASSSGMEHYSPLHFGNGTRLTVT.

The chain links TRBV14 to TRBJ2-7, with a weak D call TRBD1 (5 bases). Germline V gene data show CDR1 as SGHDN and CDR2 as FVKESK. Between the trimmed V and J ends, which lost 8 bases and 3 bases, there was a span of 11 bases. The CDR3 loop spans 12 amino acids. The CDR3 here is CASGANFYEQYF. The CDR3 DNA follows: TGTGCCAGCGGGGCAAACTTCTACGAGCAGTACTTC.

This clone is a singleton in its sample. The rearrangement links TRBV6-5 to TRBJ1-3, with D hard to call. The length of the CDR3 is 16 residues. Germline CDR1 and CDR2: MNHEY and SVGAGI. V was pared by 1 base and J by 0 bases, with 10 bases between. The CDR3 bases are TGTGCCAGCAGTTACTACAGTCAATACTCTGGAAACACCATATATTTT. Translated, it gives CASSYYSQYSGNTIYF.

The rearrangement joins TRBV6-5 to TRBJ2-3; a weak D match, TRBD2 (6 bases). Trimming shortened V by 7 bases and J by 8 bases, and 22 bases separated the two germline ends. This CDR3 is 15 amino acids long. CDR1 and CDR2 (germline): MNHEY, SVGAGI. The CDR3 region is CASNGAGTEGRTQYF. As DNA, the CDR3 is TGTGCCAGCAATGGGGCGGGGACTGAGGGTCGTACGCAGTATTTT.

This chain links TRBV19 with TRBJ1-2; 10 positions agree with TRBD1. The germline V gene has CDR1 LNHDA and CDR2 SQIVND (reference sequence). The junction had 7 bases not matched to a gene; V was cut back by 5 bases and J by 4 bases. The length of the CDR3 is 15 residues. CDR3 coding DNA: TGTGCCAGTAGTGAGCCGGGACAGGGGAGCTATGGCTACACCTTC. Protein sequence: CASSEPGQGSYGYTF.

The rearrangement uses TRBV15 and TRBJ1-6, with no clear D. This CDR3 comprises 20 residues. CDR1 is LNHNV, CDR2 YYDKDF, per germline (reference sequence). V shed 0 bases and J shed 10 bases, with 28 bases lying between them. The CDR3 protein is CATSRDVPKSRLWIYSPLHF. In DNA, the CDR3 is TGTGCCACCAGCAGAGATGTCCCCAAATCAAGACTCTGGATATACTCACCCCTCCACTTT.

This rearrangement joins TRBV11-3 to TRBJ1-1, with D unclear. Germline lookup yields CDR1 SGHNT and CDR2 YENEEA. The CDR3 is 13 residues long. The V gene lost 4 bases and the J gene lost 8 bases, with 14 bases spanning the gap. The CDR3: CASSSYDEPEAFF. The CDR3 bases are TGTGCCAGCAGCTCCTATGATGAGCCAGAAGCTTTCTTT. The whole variable domain, filled in from reference TRBV11-3 and TRBJ1-1, reads EAGVVQSPRYKIIEKKQPVAFWCNPISGHNTLYWYLQNLGQGPELLIRYENEEAVDDSQLPKDRFSAERLKGVDSTLKIQPAELGDSAVYLCASSSYDEPEAFFGQGTRLTVV.